This TCR beta chain was identified during a study of regulatory T cells in long-lasting Graves disease. This clonotype was detected ten times or more. TCR beta libraries were built with iRepertoire HTBI primers and Arm-PCR of CDR3 regions. TCRdb ran MiXCR on the multiplex PCR reads and lists one entry per CDR3 protein. Among some 330,000 distinct CDR3 sequences, roughly 23% were seen once, and the ten largest hold less than 30%. Trimming removed 5 bases from V and 7 bases from J, with 17 bases in between. CDR3 length equals 14 residues. Germline V gene data show CDR1 as SGHAT and CDR2 as FQNNGV. Time point reported: persistent/refractory GD, antithyroid drugs over 5 years with positive TRAb. PBMC RNA was the source of the TCR library.

This material consisted of peripheral blood mononuclear cells (PBMCs), taken when the disease was refractory, from a patient treated with antithyroid drugs. The chain is built from TRBV11-2 and TRBJ1-2; D unresolved. The receptor was isolated from a woman aged 40-49 years with Graves disease. Written as DNA, the CDR3 is TGTGCCAGCAGCCATCAGCAGCGGTTGGGTGGCTACACCTTC. Protein: CASSHQQRLGGYTF.